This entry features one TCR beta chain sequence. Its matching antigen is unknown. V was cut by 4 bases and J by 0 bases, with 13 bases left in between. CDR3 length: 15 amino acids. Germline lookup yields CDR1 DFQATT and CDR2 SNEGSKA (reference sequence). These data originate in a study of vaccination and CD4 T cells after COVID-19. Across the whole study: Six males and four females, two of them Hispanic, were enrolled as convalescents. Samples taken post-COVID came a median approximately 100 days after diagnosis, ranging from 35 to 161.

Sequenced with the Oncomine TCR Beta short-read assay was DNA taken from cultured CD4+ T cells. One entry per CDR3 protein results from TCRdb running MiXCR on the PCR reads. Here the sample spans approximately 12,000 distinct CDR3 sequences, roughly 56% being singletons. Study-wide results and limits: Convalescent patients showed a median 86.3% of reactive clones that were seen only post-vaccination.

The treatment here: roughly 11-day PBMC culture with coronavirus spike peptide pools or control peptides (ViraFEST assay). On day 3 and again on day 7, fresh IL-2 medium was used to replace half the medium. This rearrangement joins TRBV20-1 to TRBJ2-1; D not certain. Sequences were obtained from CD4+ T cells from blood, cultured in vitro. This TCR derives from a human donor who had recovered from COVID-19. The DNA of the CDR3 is TGCAGTGCTACCCCACCGGTCCTCTCCTACAATGAGCAGTTCTTC. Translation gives CSATPPVLSYNEQFF.